This TCR beta chain was obtained from a study of metastatic and nonmetastatic thyroid tumors. Study information: Repertoires were compared across blood and tumor or nodule tissue from malignant and benign thyroid patients.

General study results and limits: Across blood and tumor, TCR beta diversity in malignant thyroid tumors was reportedly significantly higher than in benign nodules.

The CDR3 has 15 amino acids. Per the germline V gene, CDR1 is LNHNV and CDR2 is YYDKDF (reference sequence). Until they underwent thyroid surgery, no patient had received any treatment. As handled by the study authors: A classifier of distant metastasis in papillary thyroid cancer was built from CDR3 differences (across clinicopathological groups). TCRdb reprocessed the PCR reads using MiXCR. The V and J calls here are based on TCRdb, not the publication. The sample lists 30,000 to 35,000 clones, 20% to 25% occurring once. Many counts were recorded for this clone. Antigen: not known. One base away lies a much larger clone, so this may be a sequencing read error.

This clonotype was sampled from a male donor with papillary thyroid cancer or a benign thyroid nodule (not recorded which). Some clones in this sample may be carry-over from other donors' samples. The sample comprised tumor tissue. The V and J genes are TRBV15 and TRBJ2-5, with D perhaps TRBD1 or TRBD2 (6 bases each). The CDR3 DNA reads as TGTACCACCAGCAGAAACAGGGAGGTGGGAGAGACCCAGTACTTC. As protein: CTTSRNREVGETQYF.